This entry features one T cell receptor (beta chain) sequence. As yet, its antigen is unknown. PCR involved 60 Vbeta and 13 Jbeta primers. The protocol was immunoSEQ multiplex PCR, while the TCRdb copy is restricted to in-frame clones and leaves out a portion. In the table there are about 200,000 clones, roughly three quarters of which are singletons. The data originate from a study of cytomegalovirus exposure and HLA in healthy donors. Findings of the study overall: A missense DCLRE1C variant was associated with V- and J-gene trimming of TCR beta chains in a later analysis, and an independent cohort replicated the association. Per a prior analysis, the majority of TCR beta V segments were productive roughly 87% or roughly 30% of the time.

The CDR3 contains 14 residues. V was cut by 8 bases and J by 2 bases, with 13 bases left in between. CDR1 and CDR2 from the germline V gene are SGHTA and FQGNSA. The sequencing input was PBMCs. The receptor was isolated from a man between 50 and 59 years old in good health and CMV-seronegative. J is TRBJ1-5 and V is TRBV7-2; perhaps TRBD1 as D (5 bases). The CDR3 loop is CASSPGGGNQPQHF. The CDR3 DNA reads TGTGCCAGCTCCCCCGGGGGGGGCAATCAGCCCCAGCATTTT.